These 20 T cell receptor beta chains came from one sample sequenced in a study of shared clonotypes between healthy human individuals. The repertoire was sequenced with immunoSEQ multiplex PCR; TCRdb's copy has only in-frame clones and lacks some. This table has around 650,000 clones, 95% to 96% appearing once. Selected positively for CCR7 and CD45RO-negative, naive CD8 cells excluded terminally differentiated effector memory CD45RA+ cells. The sequencing sample was made of naive CD8+ T cells sorted from blood. Receptors originate from a woman in her thirties in good health.

The rearrangement joins TRBV9 to TRBJ2-7; tentatively, D is TRBD1 (6 bases). CDR1 and CDR2 from the germline V gene are SGDLS and YYNGEE. V shed 4 bases and J shed 7 bases, with 9 bases lying between them. CDR3 size: 11 residues. The CDR3 is CASSPGTEQYF. The CDR3 coding sequence is TGTGCCAGCAGCCCGGGGACAGAGCAGTACTTC.

The chain carries TRBV7-9 and TRBJ2-1; D unclear. Germline CDR1 and CDR2: SEHNR and FQNEAQ (reference sequence). The germline V and J ends were trimmed by 1 base and 1 base, with 8 bases remaining between them. This CDR3 is built from 15 residues. In DNA form, the CDR3 reads TGTGCCAGCAGCTTAGGTGGCGGTTCCTACAATGAGCAGTTCTTC. Amino acids: CASSLGGGSYNEQFF.

This rearrangement joins TRBV9 to TRBJ2-2, with TRBD2 identical over 7 bases. There are 17 residues in the CDR3. CDR1 is SGDLS, CDR2 YYNGEE, per germline. V trimming: 3 bases; J trimming: 4 bases; junction bases outside the gene matches: 12. CDR3 residues: CASSGNLGGSGTGELFF. The CDR3 DNA reads as TGTGCCAGCAGCGGAAATTTAGGCGGGAGTGGCACCGGGGAGCTGTTTTTT.

The chain has TRBV5-5 and TRBJ1-1; D possibly corresponds to TRBD1 (5 bases). Trimming removed 3 bases from V and 6 bases from J, with 9 bases in between. Germline CDR1 is SGHKS and CDR2 is YYEKEE (reference sequence). CDR3 length equals 12 residues. CDR3 sequence reads: CASSSGVSEAFF. CDR3 nucleotides: TGTGCCAGCAGCTCGGGGGTATCTGAAGCTTTCTTT.

The genes are TRBV10-3 and TRBJ2-7, with D possibly called TRBD1 or TRBD2 (5 bases each). The ends were cut back, 2 bases at V and 5 bases at J, with 13 bases in the middle. In germline, CDR1 is ENHRY, CDR2 SYGVKD. The CDR3 totals 14 residues. CDR3 DNA sequence: TGTGCCATCAGTGAGCCGGGGACGCGGGACGAGCAGTACTTC. This encodes CAISEPGTRDEQYF.

The genes are TRBV28 and TRBJ1-1, with D unclear. V lost 4 bases to trimming and J lost 5 bases, with 5 bases between them. Germline V gene data show CDR1 as MDHEN and CDR2 as SYDVKM. CDR3 length: 11 amino acids. The CDR3 coding sequence is TGTGCCAGCAGTTCGATTACTGAAGCTTTCTTT. It is translated as CASSSITEAFF.

The genes are TRBV27 and TRBJ2-7; weak D call: TRBD2 (5 bases). Trimming cost V 3 bases and J 0 bases, with 12 bases left between them. The CDR3 extends over 15 amino acids. Germline loops: CDR1 MNHEY, CDR2 SMNVEV (reference sequence). The DNA for the CDR3 is TGTGCCAGCAGTTTGGACGTTACTAGCTCCTACGAGCAGTACTTC. It encodes CASSLDVTSSYEQYF.

V usage is TRBV27 and J usage is TRBJ2-1; D is possibly TRBD1 (5 bases). Trimming removed 4 bases from V and 1 base from J, with 8 bases in between. Germline V gives CDR1 MNHEY, CDR2 SMNVEV (reference sequence). The CDR3 covers 14 residues. DNA for the CDR3: TGTGCCAGCAGTTGGGCAGGGTCCTACAATGAGCAGTTCTTC. Translation gives CASSWAGSYNEQFF.

The rearrangement joins TRBV9 to TRBJ1-2; no clear D gene. The CDR3 is made up of 13 amino acids. Looked up from germline, CDR1 is SGDLS and CDR2 is YYNGEE. The ends were cut back, 2 bases at V and 7 bases at J, with 12 bases in the middle. In DNA, the CDR3 is TGTGCCAGCAGCGTGCTCGCGGAGGGTGGCTACACCTTC. Translating it yields CASSVLAEGGYTF.

V usage is TRBV4-2 and J usage is TRBJ2-1; 7 nucleotides agree with TRBD2. Germline CDR1 and CDR2: LGHNA and YNFKEQ. The CDR3 totals 18 residues. With V trimmed by 0 bases and J by 10 bases, 18 bases remained unmatched. The CDR3, as DNA: TGTGCCAGCAGCCAAGATGCCCCGTGGCGGGAGTCGGCCGGGGAGCAGTTCTTC. Encoded protein: CASSQDAPWRESAGEQFF.

The chain is built from TRBV27 and TRBJ2-1; 9 bases match TRBD2. The CDR3 is 14 amino acids. The junction had 2 bases not matched to a gene; V was cut back by 2 bases and J by 6 bases. Germline V lookup: CDR1 MNHEY, CDR2 SMNVEV (reference sequence). CDR3 sequence reads: CASSLRREGNEQFF. CDR3 sequence (DNA): TGTGCCAGCAGTTTACGGCGGGAGGGCAATGAGCAGTTCTTC.

The chain is built from TRBV28 and TRBJ2-1; D possibly corresponds to TRBD1 (6 bases). The CDR3 runs to 15 residues. Looked up from germline, CDR1 is MDHEN and CDR2 is SYDVKM. The V and J ends lost 6 bases and 1 base respectively, with 13 bases between them. The CDR3 loop is CASRYTGNSYNEQFF. In DNA form, the CDR3 reads TGTGCCAGCAGATATACAGGGAATTCCTACAATGAGCAGTTCTTC.

In this sample, this clone turned up once. The rearrangement links TRBV21-1 to TRBJ2-5; no DNA check was done on the table's D call, TRBD1. TRBV21-1 is recorded as a pseudogene. The CDR3 contains 13 residues. CDR3 protein: CASSRQGPETQYF. The CDR3 DNA reads as TGTGCCAGCTCGAGACAGGGGCCGGAGACCCAGTACTTC.

The gene calls are TRBV29-1 and TRBJ2-1; 10 bases are shared with TRBD2. Germline CDR1 SQVTM, CDR2 ANQGSEA. The CDR3 runs 14 residues. The junction had 7 bases not matched to a gene; V was cut back by 1 base and J by 10 bases. CDR3 sequence: CSVEGVLAGKEQFF. For the CDR3, the DNA is TGCAGCGTTGAAGGAGTACTAGCGGGAAAAGAGCAGTTCTTC.

The rearrangement joins TRBV28 to TRBJ2-5; 7 bases agree with TRBD2. Germline loops: CDR1 MDHEN, CDR2 SYDVKM. The V gene end was trimmed by 1 base and the J gene end by 5 bases; junction bases not matched to a gene: 4. The CDR3 runs to 14 residues. CDR3 DNA sequence: TGTGCCAGCAGTTTATTGGGGGGAGGGGAGACCCAGTACTTC. It codes for CASSLLGGGETQYF.

The V and J genes are TRBV30 and TRBJ2-1; D remains ambiguous. This CDR3 contains 14 residues. The ends were cut back, 2 bases at V and 2 bases at J, with 10 bases in the middle. CDR1 and CDR2 (germline): GTSNPN, SVGIG (reference sequence). The CDR3 loop is CAWSPGGAYNEQFF. In DNA, the CDR3 is TGTGCCTGGAGTCCCGGCGGAGCCTACAATGAGCAGTTCTTC.

The chain carries TRBV7-2 and TRBJ2-2, with 9 bases that match TRBD2. The CDR3 loop spans 16 amino acids. The trim removed 6 bases at V and 4 bases at J, leaving 9 bases unmatched. Germline lookup yields CDR1 SGHTA and CDR2 FQGNSA. In DNA form, the CDR3 reads TGTGCCAGCAGTCCCGGGACTAGCAGGCGCACCGGGGAGCTGTTTTTT. Its translation is CASSPGTSRRTGELFF.

The chain links TRBV29-1 to TRBJ2-3; D possibly corresponds to TRBD2 (6 bases). V dropped 1 base and J dropped 0 bases, with 14 bases sitting between them. The CDR3 totals 16 residues. Germline lookup yields CDR1 SQVTM and CDR2 ANQGSEA. CDR3 sequence: CSVEGEVAASTDTQYF. The CDR3 coding sequence is TGCAGCGTTGAAGGAGAAGTAGCGGCTAGCACAGATACGCAGTATTTT.

The chain couples TRBV27 to TRBJ2-7; 11 bases fit TRBD2. Germline V lookup: CDR1 MNHEY, CDR2 SMNVEV (reference sequence). The CDR3 is 15 amino acids. The trim removed 5 bases at V and 3 bases at J, leaving 6 bases unmatched. The DNA of the CDR3 is TGTGCCAGCAGTACAGGACTAGCGGGTCTCTACGAGCAGTACTTC. It codes for CASSTGLAGLYEQYF.

This clone has only one observation. The rearrangement links TRBV4-1 to TRBJ2-7; 9 bases map to TRBD2. The V gene's germline CDR1 is MGHRA and CDR2 YSYEKL. With V trimmed by 0 bases and J by 4 bases, 4 bases remained unmatched. CDR3 length: 15 residues. Written as DNA, the CDR3 is TGCGCCAGCAGCCAAGAGGCGGGAGGGCCTTACGAGCAGTACTTC. It yields the protein CASSQEAGGPYEQYF.